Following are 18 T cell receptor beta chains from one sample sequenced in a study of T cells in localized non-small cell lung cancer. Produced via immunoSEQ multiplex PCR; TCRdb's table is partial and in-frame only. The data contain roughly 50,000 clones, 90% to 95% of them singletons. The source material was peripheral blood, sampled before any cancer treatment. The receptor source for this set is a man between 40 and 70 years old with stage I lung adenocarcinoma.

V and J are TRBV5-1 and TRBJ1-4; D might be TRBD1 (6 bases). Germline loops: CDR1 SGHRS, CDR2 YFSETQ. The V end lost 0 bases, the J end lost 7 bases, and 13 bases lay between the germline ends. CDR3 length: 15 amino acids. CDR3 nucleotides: TGCGCCAGCAGCTTGGGGACAGCTAGAGGTGAAAAACTGTTTTTT. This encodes CASSLGTARGEKLFF.

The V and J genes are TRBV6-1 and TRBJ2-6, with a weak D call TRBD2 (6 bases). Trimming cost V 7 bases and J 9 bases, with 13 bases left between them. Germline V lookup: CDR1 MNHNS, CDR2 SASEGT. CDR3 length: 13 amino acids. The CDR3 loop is CASTREPLNVLTF. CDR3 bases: TGTGCCAGCACGCGGGAACCCCTCAACGTCCTGACTTTC.

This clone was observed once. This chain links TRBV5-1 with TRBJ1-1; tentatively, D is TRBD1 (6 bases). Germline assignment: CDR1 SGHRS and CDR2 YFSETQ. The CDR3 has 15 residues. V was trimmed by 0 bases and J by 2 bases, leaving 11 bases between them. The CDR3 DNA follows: TGCGCCAGCAGCTTGGATGGACAGAGAAACACTGAAGCTTTCTTT. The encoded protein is CASSLDGQRNTEAFF.

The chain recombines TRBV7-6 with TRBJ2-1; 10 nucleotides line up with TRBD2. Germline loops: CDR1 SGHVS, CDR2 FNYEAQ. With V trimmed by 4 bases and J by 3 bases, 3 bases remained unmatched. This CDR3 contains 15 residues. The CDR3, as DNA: TGTGCCAGCAGCTCCTTAGCGGGAGGCTACAATGAGCAGTTCTTC. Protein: CASSSLAGGYNEQFF.

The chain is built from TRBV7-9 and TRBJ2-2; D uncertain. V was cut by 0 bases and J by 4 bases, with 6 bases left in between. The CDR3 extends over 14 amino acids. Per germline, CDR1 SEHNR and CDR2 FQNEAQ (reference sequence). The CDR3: CASSLAASTGELFF. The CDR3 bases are TGTGCCAGCAGCTTAGCGGCCAGCACCGGGGAGCTGTTTTTT.

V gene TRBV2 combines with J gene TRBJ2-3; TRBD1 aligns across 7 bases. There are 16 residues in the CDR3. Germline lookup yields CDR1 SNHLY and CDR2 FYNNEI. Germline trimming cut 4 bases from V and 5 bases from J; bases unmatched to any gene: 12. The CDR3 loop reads CASSVRGQEVVDTQYF. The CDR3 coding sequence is TGTGCCAGCAGTGTCAGAGGACAGGAAGTTGTAGATACGCAGTATTTT.

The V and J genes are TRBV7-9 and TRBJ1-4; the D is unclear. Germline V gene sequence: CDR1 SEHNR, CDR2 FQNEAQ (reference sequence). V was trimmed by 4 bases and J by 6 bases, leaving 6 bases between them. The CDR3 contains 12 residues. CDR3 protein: CASSSLDEKLFF. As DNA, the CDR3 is TGTGCCAGCAGCTCATTAGATGAAAAACTGTTTTTT.

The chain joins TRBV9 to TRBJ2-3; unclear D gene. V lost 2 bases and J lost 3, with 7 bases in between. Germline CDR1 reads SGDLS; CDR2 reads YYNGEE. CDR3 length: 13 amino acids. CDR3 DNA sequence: TGTGCCAGCAGCGTGTCAGAAACAGATACGCAGTATTTT. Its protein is CASSVSETDTQYF.

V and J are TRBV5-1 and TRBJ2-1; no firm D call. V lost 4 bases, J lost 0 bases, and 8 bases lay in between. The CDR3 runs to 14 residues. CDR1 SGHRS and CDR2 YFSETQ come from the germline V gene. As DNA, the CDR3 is TGCGCCAGCAGCCAAGACAACTCCTACAATGAGCAGTTCTTC. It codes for CASSQDNSYNEQFF.

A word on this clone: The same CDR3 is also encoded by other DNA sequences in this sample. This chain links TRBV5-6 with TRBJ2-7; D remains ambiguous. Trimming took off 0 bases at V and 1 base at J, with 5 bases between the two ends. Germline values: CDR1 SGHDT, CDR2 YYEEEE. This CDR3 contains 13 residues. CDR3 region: CASSLAGSYEQYF. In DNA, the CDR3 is TGTGCCAGCAGCTTGGCCGGGTCCTACGAGCAGTACTTC.

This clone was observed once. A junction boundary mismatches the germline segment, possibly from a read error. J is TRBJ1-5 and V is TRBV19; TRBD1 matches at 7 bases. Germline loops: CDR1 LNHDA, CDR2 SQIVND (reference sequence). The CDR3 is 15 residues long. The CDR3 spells CASSSSGGLGQPQHF. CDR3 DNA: TGTGCCAGTAGTTCCTCAGGGGGTCTTGGTCAGCCTCAGCATTTT.

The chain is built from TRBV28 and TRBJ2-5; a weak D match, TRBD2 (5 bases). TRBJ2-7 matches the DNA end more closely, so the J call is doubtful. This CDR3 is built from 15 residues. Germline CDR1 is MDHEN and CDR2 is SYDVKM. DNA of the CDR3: TGTGCCAGCAGTCCCCCATTAAGCGGAGAGTACGAGCAGTACTTC. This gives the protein CASSPPLSGEYEQYF.

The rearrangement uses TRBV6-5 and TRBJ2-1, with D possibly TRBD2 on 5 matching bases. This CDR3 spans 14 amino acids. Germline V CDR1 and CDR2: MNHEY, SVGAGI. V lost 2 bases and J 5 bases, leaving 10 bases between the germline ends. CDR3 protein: CASSYRGKNNEQFF. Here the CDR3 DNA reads TGTGCCAGCAGTTACCGGGGAAAAAACAATGAGCAGTTCTTC.

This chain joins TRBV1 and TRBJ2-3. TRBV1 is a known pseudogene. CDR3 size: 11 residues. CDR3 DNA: TGCACCAGCAGCCGCACAGATACGCAGTATTTT. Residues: CTSSRTDTQYF.

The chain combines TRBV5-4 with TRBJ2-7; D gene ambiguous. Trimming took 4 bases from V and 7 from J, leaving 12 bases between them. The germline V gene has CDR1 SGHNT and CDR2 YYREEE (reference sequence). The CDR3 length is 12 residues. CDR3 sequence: CASSLDLSEQYF. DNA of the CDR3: TGTGCCAGCAGCCTGGACCTTTCTGAGCAGTACTTC.

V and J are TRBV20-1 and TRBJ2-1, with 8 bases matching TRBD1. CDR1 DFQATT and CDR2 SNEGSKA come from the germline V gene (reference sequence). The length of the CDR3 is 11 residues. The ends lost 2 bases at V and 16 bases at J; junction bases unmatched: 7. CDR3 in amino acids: CSARIDRGGFF. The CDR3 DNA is TGCAGTGCTAGAATAGACAGGGGAGGATTCTTC.

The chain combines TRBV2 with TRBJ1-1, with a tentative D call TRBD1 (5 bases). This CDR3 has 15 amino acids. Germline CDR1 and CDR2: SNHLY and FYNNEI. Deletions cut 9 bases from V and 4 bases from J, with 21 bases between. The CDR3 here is CASTPRGRDGTEAFF. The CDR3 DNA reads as TGTGCCAGTACTCCGCGGGGGAGGGATGGCACTGAAGCTTTCTTT.

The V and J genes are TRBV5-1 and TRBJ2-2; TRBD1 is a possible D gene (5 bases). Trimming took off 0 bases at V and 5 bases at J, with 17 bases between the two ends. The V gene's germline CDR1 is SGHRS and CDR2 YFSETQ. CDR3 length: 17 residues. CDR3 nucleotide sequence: TGCGCCAGCAGCTTGGCCTTGAGGCAGGGAAGGACCGGGGAGCTGTTTTTT. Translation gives CASSLALRQGRTGELFF.